The T cell receptor beta chain under discussion was sequenced for a study of blood T cell repertoires in COVID-19. The cohort comprised adults aged about 18 to 90 years residing in approximately 22 US areas. Assignment of participants to cohorts was predicated upon participant-reported clinical history. Produced via immunoSEQ multiplex PCR; TCRdb's table is partial and in-frame only. The table includes roughly 250,000 clones, about 90% detected once. This clone was recorded a few times. This clonotype was obtained from a woman in her 30s with acute COVID-19. The specimen sequenced was PBMCs or T cells enriched from blood (not recorded which).

This CDR3 is CASTLPGNTEAFF. The CDR3 region has the DNA TGTGCCAGCACCCTTCCGGGGAACACTGAAGCTTTCTTT. The chain joins TRBV28 to TRBJ1-1; no clear D gene. From germline, CDR1 is MDHEN and CDR2 SYDVKM. The CDR3 spans 13 residues. The ends were cut back, 7 bases at V and 1 base at J, with 10 bases in the middle.